This TCR beta chain is drawn from a study of T-cell memory formation after mild COVID-19. Regarding the study as a whole: From day 15 to 85, contracting clones were balanced between CD4 and CD8, whereas later expanders leaned toward CD4+. There were some responding clones in pre-infection memory, which suggested that cross-reactive memory had joined.

This clonotype was found a few times. The target antigen is unknown. TCRdb reprocessed the 5' RACE reads via MiXCR and lists one record per CDR3 protein. The profile shows about 350,000 distinct CDR3 sequences, about an eighth of them singletons. The CDR3 totals 13 residues. CDR1 and CDR2 from the germline V gene are MNHEY and SMNVEV (reference sequence). The germline V and J ends were trimmed by 4 bases and 2 bases, with 6 bases remaining between them. This TCR came from a man aged 18 to 30 who had mild COVID-19 (a few samples of this study predate the infection). Cell type and time point are not known. Sequenced material: PBMCs or a T cell subset sorted from them (not recorded which). V gene TRBV27 combines with J gene TRBJ1-5; D ambiguous. CDR3 amino acids: CASSWVGNQPQHF. The DNA of the CDR3 is TGTGCCAGCAGTTGGGTTGGCAATCAGCCCCAGCATTTT.